This TCR beta chain was sequenced for a study of T cell repertoires in cytomegalovirus infection. Comment on this clonotype: Its antigen remains unidentified.

Germline V gene data show CDR1 as MNHNS and CDR2 as SASEGT. Trimming stripped 7 bases from V and 4 bases from J, with 10 bases between. The CDR3 runs to 12 residues. TCRdb ran MiXCR on the reads and lists one entry per CDR3 protein. This sample yields 360,000 or so distinct CDR3 sequences, of which about 35% are seen a single time; approximately 12% belongs to the top ten. The chain employs TRBV6-1 and TRBJ2-5; possible D gene TRBD1, 6 bases. The receptor comes from a human donor in good health (CMV status not recorded). Some clones in this sample may be carry-over from other donors' samples. The specimen was cultured PBMCs, collected from culture after CMV antigen stimulation. CDR3 coding DNA: TGTGCCAGCAAAACAGGGAGAGAGACCCAGTACTTC. Its protein product is CASKTGRETQYF.